This T cell receptor beta chain was obtained from a study of synovial regulatory T cells in juvenile arthritis. The CDR3 totals 18 residues. DNA is not on record. Germline loops: CDR1 SGHRS, CDR2 YFSETQ. About this clone: What it binds is unknown.

This table comes from immunoSEQ multiplex PCR, and its TCRdb copy is limited to in-frame clones, with some not included. The table gives just under 10,000 clones; the top ten clones make up approximately 0.71% of it. Broader study findings: Largely private between patients, iaTreg TCR repertoires showed partial overlap with synovial Teff and blood CPL repertoires. Synovial Tregs shared more CDR3 sequences with iaTregs than other blood Tregs. TCR diversity was lower in inflammation-associated blood Treg cells than in other blood Treg cells.

This sequence was found in a donor aged 2-29 years with juvenile idiopathic arthritis. The chain joins TRBV5-1 to TRBJ1-4; the D call from TCRdb, TRBD1, cannot be confirmed without DNA. The sequencing sample was made of Treg cells from blood. Subset of the sample: remaining (HLA-DR-negative) circulating blood Treg cells. Here the CDR3 reads CASSLVRTDYATNEKLFF. Supplemented by reference TRBV5-1 and TRBJ1-4, the full variable domain reads KAGVTQTPRYLIKTRGQQVTLSCSPISGHRSVSWYQQTPGQGLQFLFEYFSETQRNKGNFPGRFSGRQFSNSRSEMNVSTLELGDSALYLCASSLVRTDYATNEKLFFGSGTQLSVL.